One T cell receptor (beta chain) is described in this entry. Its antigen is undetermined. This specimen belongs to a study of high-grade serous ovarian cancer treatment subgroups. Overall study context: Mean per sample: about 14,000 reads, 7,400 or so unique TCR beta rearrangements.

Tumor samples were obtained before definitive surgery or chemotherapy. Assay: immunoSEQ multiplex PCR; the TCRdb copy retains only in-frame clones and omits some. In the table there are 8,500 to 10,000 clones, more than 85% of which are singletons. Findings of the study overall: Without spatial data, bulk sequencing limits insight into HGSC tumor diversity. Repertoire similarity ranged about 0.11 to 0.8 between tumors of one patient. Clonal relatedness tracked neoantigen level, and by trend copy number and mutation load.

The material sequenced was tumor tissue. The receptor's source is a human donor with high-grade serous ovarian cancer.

DNA of the CDR3: TGTGCCAGCGGTAACTATGGCTACACCTTC. It specifies CASGNYGYTF. The rearrangement links TRBV11-2 to TRBJ1-2; D not certain. The CDR3 has 10 residues. The V gene lost 8 bases and the J gene lost 1 base, with 2 bases spanning the gap. Germline V gene lookup returns CDR1 SGHAT and CDR2 FQNNGV.